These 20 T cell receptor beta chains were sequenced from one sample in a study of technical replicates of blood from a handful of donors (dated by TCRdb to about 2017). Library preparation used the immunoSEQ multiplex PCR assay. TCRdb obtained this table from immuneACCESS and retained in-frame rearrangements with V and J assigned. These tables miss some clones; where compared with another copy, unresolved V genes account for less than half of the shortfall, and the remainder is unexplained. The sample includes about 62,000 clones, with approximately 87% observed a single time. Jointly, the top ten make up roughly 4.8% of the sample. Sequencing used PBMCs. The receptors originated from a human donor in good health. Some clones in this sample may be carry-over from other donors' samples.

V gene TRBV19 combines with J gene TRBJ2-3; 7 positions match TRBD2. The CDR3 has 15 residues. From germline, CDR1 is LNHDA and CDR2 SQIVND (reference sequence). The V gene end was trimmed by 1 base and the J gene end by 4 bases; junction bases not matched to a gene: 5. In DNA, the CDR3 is TGTGCCAGTAGTATAGCAGCGGGGAGGGCAGATACGCAGTATTTT. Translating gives CASSIAAGRADTQYF.

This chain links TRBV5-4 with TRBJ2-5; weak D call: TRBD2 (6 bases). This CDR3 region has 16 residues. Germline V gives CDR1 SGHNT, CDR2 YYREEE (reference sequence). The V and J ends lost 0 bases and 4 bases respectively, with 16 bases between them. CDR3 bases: TGTGCCAGCAGCTTGGCCTCTCGGGGGTCGCGAGAGACCCAGTACTTC. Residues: CASSLASRGSRETQYF.

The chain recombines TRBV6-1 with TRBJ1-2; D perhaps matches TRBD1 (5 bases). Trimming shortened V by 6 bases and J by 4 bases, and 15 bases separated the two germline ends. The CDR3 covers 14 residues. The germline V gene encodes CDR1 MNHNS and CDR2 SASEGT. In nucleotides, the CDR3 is TGTGCCAGCAGCCTTACAGGATTAGCCTATGGCTACACCTTC. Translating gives CASSLTGLAYGYTF.

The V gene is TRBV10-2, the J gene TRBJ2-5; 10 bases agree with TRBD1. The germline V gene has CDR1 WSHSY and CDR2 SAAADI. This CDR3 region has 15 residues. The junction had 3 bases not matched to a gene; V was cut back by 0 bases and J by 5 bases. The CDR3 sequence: CASSESDRGWETQYF. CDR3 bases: TGCGCCAGCAGTGAGTCGGACAGGGGGTGGGAGACCCAGTACTTC.

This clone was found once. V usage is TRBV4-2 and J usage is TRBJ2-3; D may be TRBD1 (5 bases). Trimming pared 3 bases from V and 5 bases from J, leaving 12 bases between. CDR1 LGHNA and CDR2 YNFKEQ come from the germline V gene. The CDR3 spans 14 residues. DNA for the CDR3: TGTGCCAGCAGCCAGGGGCGGCCCGGAGATACGCAGTATTTT. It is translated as CASSQGRPGDTQYF.

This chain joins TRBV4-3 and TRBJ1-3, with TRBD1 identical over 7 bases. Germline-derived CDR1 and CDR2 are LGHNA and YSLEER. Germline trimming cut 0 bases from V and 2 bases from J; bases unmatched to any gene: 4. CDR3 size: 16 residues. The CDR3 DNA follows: TGCGCCAGCAGCCAAGACCAGGGGGGAACTGGAAACACCATATATTTT. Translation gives CASSQDQGGTGNTIYF.

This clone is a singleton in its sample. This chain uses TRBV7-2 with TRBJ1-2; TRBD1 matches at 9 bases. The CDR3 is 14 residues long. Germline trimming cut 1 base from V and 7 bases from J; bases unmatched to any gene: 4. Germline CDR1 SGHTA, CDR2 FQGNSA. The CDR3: CASSLVYRGPGYTF. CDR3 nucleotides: TGTGCCAGCAGCTTAGTTTACAGGGGGCCTGGCTACACCTTC.

In nucleotides, the CDR3 is TGTGCCAGCAGCTTTTCTTCAGGGTTTGGCCCCGGACCATACAATGAGCAGTTCTTC. This sequence encodes CASSFSSGFGPGPYNEQFF. This chain uses TRBV11-2 with TRBJ2-1; D is perhaps TRBD1 (5 bases). Between the trimmed V and J ends, which lost 3 bases and 4 bases, there was a span of 25 bases. In germline, CDR1 is SGHAT, CDR2 FQNNGV. The CDR3 runs 19 residues.

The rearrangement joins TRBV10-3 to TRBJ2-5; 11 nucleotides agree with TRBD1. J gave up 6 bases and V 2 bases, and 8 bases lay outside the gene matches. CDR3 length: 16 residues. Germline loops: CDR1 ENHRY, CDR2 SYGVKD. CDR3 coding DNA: TGTGCCATCAGTGAGCCGAGAGGACAGGGGGCAAAGACCCAGTACTTC. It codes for CAISEPRGQGAKTQYF.

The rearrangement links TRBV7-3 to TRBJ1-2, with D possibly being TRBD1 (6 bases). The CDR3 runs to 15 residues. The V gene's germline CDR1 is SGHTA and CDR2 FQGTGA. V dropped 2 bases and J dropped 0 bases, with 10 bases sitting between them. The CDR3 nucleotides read TGTGCCAGCAGCTTAGGGGGCGGGTCTAACTATGGCTACACCTTC. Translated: CASSLGGGSNYGYTF. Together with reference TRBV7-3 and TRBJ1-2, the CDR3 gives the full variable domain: GAGVSQTPSNKVTEKGKYVELRCDPISGHTALYWYRQSLGQGPEFLIYFQGTGAADDSGLPNDRFFAVRPEGSVSTLKIQRTERGDSAVYLCASSLGGGSNYGYTFGSGTRLTVV.

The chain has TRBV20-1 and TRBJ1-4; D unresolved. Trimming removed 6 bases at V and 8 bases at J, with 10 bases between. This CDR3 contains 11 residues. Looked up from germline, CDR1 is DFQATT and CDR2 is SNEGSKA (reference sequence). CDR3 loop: CSARVREKLFF. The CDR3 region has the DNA TGCAGTGCCCGGGTTAGGGAAAAACTGTTTTTT.

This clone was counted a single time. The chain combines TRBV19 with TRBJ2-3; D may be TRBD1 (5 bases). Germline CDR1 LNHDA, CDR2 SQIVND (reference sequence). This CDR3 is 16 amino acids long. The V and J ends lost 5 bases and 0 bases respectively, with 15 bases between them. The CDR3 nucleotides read TGTGCCAGTAGTGCCAGGACACGTTCTAGCACAGATACGCAGTATTTT. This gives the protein CASSARTRSSTDTQYF.

The CDR3 nucleotides read TGTGCCAGCAGCTTAGAGGGGGCGGACACTGAAGCTTTCTTT. The encoded protein is CASSLEGADTEAFF. The genes are TRBV7-6 and TRBJ1-1; 7 positions match TRBD1. After removal of 1 base from V and 3 bases from J, the junction contained 2 bases not matched to a gene. This CDR3 has 14 amino acids. Germline V gene sequence: CDR1 SGHVS, CDR2 FNYEAQ.

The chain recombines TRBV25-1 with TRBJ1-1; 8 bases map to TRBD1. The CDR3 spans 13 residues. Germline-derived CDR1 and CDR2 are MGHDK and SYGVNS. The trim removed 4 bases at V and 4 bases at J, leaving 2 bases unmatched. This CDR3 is CASSVTGGTEAFF. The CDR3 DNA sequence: TGTGCCAGCAGTGTAACAGGGGGCACTGAAGCTTTCTTT.

CDR3: CASSLDRAQREYF. The CDR3 bases are TGCGCCAGCAGCTTGGACAGGGCCCAACGGGAGTACTTC. The chain couples TRBV5-1 to TRBJ2-7, with a possible D match to TRBD1 (6 bases). This CDR3 has 13 amino acids. The V gene lost 0 bases and the J gene lost 11 bases, with 15 bases spanning the gap. From germline, CDR1 is SGHRS and CDR2 YFSETQ.

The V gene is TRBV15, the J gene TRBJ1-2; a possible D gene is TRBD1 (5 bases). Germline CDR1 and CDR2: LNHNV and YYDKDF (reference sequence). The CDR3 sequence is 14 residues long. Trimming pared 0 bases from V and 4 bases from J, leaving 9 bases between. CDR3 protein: CATSRDTQGYGYTF. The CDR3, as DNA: TGTGCCACCAGCAGAGATACCCAGGGCTATGGCTACACCTTC.

The CDR3 region is CASRDTGVNQPQHF. The DNA for the CDR3 is TGTGCCAGCAGAGATACAGGGGTGAATCAGCCCCAGCATTTT. The chain carries TRBV2 and TRBJ1-5; TRBD1 matches 7 bases. Germline CDR1 reads SNHLY; CDR2 reads FYNNEI. This CDR3 has 14 residues. The J segment lost 4 bases and the V segment lost 6 bases, leaving 6 bases of the junction unmatched.

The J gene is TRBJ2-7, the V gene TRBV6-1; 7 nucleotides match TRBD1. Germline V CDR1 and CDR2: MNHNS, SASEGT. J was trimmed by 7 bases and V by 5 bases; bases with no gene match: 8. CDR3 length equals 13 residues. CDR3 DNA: TGTGCCAGCAGTATAGACAGGGTAAGGGAGCAGTACTTC. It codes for CASSIDRVREQYF.

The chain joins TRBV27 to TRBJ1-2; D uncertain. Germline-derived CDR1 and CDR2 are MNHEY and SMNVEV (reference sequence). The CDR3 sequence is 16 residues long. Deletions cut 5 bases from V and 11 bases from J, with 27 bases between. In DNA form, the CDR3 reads TGTGCCAGCAGTCGTGCCCCGGAGAACGGCGTCATGAGTTACACCTTC. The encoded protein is CASSRAPENGVMSYTF.

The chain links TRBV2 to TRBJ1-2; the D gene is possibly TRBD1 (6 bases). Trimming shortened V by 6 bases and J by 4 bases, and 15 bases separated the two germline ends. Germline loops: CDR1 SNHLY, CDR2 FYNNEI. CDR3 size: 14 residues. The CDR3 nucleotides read TGTGCCAGCAGCCGGGACATGACTTCCTATGGCTACACCTTC. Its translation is CASSRDMTSYGYTF.